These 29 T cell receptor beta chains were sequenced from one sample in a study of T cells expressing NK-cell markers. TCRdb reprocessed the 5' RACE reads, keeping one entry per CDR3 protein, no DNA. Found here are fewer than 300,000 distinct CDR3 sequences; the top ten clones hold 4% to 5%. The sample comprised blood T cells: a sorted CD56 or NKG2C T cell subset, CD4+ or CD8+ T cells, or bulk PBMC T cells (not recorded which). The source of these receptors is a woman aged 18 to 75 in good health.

CDR3 sequence reads: CASSWGTDSPLHF. This chain connects TRBV7-9 to TRBJ1-6; TCRdb proposes TRBD1, but this gene call is untestable without DNA. CDR1 is SEHNR and CDR2 is FQNEAQ in the germline V gene (reference sequence). The length of the CDR3 is 13 residues.

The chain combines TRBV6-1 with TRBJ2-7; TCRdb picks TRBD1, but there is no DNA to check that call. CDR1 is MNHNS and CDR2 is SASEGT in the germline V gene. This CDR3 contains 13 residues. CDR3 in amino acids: CASRPGTEYEQYF.

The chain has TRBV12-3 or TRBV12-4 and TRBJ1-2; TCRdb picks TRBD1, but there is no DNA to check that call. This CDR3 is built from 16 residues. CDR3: CASSPRTGGGGYGYTF.

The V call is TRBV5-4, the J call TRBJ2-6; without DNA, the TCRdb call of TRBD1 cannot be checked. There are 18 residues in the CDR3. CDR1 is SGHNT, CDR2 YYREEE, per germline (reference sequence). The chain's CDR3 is CASSARDRVTYGANVLTF.

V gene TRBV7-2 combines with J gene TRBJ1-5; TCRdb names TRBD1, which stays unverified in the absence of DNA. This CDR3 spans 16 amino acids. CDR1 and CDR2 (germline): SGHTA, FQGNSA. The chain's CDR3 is CASSSGTGISNQPQHF.

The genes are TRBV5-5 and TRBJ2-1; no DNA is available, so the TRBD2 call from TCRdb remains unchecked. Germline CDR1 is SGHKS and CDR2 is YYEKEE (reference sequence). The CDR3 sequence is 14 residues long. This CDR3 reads CASSPRGGRDEQFF.

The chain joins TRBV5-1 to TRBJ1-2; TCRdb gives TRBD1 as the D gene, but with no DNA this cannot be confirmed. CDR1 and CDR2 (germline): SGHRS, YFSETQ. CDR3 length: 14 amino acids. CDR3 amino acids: CASSLSGGDYGYTF.

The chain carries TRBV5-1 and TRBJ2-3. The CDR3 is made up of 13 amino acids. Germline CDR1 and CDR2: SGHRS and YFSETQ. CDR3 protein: CASSLAEVDTQYF. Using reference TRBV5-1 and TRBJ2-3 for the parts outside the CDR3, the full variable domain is KAGVTQTPRYLIKTRGQQVTLSCSPISGHRSVSWYQQTPGQGLQFLFEYFSETQRNKGNFPGRFSGRQFSNSRSEMNVSTLELGDSALYLCASSLAEVDTQYFGPGTRLTVL.

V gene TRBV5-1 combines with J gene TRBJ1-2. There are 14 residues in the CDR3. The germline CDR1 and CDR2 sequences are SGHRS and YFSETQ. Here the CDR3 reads CASSSDGANYGYTF. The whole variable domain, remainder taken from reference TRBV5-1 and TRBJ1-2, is KAGVTQTPRYLIKTRGQQVTLSCSPISGHRSVSWYQQTPGQGLQFLFEYFSETQRNKGNFPGRFSGRQFSNSRSEMNVSTLELGDSALYLCASSSDGANYGYTFGSGTRLTVV.

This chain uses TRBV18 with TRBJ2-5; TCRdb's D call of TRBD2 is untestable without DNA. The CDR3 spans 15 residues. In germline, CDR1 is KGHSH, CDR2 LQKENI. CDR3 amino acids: CASSPRRNSQETQYF.

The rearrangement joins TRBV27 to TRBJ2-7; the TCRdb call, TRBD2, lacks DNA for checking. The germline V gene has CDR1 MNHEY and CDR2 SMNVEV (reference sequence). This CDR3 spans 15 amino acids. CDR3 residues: CASRKLAGGVYEQYF.

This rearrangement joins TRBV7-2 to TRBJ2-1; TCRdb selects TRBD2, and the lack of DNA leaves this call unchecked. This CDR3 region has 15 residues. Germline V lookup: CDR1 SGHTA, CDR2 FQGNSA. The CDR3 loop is CASSPDLGWRNEQFF. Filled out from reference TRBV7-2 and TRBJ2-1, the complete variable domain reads GAGVSQSPSNKVTEKGKDVELRCDPISGHTALYWYRQSLGQGLEFLIYFQGNSAPDKSGLPSDRFSAERTGGSVSTLTIQRTQQEDSAVYLCASSPDLGWRNEQFFGPGTRLTVL.

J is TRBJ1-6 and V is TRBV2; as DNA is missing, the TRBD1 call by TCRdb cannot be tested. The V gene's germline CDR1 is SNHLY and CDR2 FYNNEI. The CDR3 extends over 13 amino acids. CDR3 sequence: CASGRGVNSPLHF.

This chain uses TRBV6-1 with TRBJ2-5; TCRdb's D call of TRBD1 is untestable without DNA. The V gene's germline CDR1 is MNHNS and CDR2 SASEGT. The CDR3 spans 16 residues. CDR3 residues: CASSGGVGTGKETQYF.

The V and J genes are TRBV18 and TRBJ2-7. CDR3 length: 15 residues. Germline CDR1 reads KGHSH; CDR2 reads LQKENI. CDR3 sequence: CASSPPDRESYEQYF.

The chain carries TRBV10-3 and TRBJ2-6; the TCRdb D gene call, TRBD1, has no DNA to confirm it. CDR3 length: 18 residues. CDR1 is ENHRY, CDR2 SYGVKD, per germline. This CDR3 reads CAISATGTGASGANVLTF.

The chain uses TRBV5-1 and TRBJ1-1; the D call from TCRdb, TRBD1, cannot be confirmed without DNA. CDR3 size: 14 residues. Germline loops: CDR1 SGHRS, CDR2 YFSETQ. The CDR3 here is CASSTGQGNTEAFF.

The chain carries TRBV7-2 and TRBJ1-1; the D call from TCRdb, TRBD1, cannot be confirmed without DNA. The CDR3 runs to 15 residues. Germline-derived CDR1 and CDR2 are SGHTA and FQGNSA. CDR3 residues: CASSLEHPAVAEAFF. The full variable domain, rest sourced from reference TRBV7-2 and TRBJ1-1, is GAGVSQSPSNKVTEKGKDVELRCDPISGHTALYWYRQSLGQGLEFLIYFQGNSAPDKSGLPSDRFSAERTGGSVSTLTIQRTQQEDSAVYLCASSLEHPAVAEAFFGQGTRLTVV.

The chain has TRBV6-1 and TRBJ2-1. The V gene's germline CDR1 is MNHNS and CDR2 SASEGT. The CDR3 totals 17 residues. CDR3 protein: CASSPQVGNSPYNEQFF.

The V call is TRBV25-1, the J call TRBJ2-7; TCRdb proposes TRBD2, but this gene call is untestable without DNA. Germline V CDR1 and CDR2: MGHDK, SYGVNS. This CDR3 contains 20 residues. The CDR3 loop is CASSRKEVGVHTGGGYEQYF.

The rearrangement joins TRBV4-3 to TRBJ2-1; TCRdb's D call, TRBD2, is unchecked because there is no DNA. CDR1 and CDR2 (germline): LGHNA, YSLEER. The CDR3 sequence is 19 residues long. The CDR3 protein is CASSPRKVAGGGLGNEQFF.

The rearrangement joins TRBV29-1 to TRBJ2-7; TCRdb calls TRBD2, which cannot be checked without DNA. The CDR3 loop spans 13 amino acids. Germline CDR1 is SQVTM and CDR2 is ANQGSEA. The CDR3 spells CSVEREGRYEQYF.

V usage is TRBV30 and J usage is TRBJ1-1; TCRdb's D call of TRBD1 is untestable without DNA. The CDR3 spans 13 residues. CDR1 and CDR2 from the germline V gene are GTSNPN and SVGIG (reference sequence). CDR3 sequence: CAWSPQGNTEAFF.

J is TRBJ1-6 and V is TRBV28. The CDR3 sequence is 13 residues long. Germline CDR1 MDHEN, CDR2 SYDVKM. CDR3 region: CASSATWDSPLHF.

The CDR3 loop reads CASSPGTSRETQYF. The chain links TRBV7-6 to TRBJ2-5; without DNA, the TCRdb call of TRBD2 cannot be checked. The CDR3 totals 14 residues. The germline CDR1 and CDR2 sequences are SGHVS and FNYEAQ.

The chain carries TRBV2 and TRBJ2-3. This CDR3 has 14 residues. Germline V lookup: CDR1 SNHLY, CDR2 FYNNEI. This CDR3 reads CASSRTKGTDTQYF.

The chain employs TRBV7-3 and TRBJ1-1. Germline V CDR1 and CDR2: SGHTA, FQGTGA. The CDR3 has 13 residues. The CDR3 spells CASSLTYDKEAFF.

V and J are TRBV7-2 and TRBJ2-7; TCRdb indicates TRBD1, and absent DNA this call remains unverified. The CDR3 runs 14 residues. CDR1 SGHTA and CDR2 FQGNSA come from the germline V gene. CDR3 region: CASTLLGPAYEQYF.

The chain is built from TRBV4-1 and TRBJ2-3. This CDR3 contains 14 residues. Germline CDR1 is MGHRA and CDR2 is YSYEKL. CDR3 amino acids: CASSQPQDTDTQYF.